The 2 T cell receptor beta chains given below trace back to one sample, sequenced in a study of T-cell memory formation after mild COVID-19. TCRdb reprocessed the 5' RACE reads via MiXCR and lists one record per CDR3 protein. The data hold fewer than 150,000 distinct CDR3 sequences, with about 5.9% observed a single time. The specimen was PBMCs or a T cell subset sorted from them (not recorded which). The receptors were gathered from an adult woman who had mild COVID-19 (a few samples of this study predate the infection). Cell type and time point are not known.

This clonotype was recorded a few times. V gene TRBV5-1 combines with J gene TRBJ1-2; the D is unclear. The CDR3 has 15 residues. In germline, CDR1 is SGHRS, CDR2 YFSETQ. V shed 0 bases and J shed 4 bases, with 13 bases lying between them. The chain's CDR3 is CASSLARTASYGYTF. CDR3 coding DNA: TGCGCCAGCAGCTTGGCCCGGACGGCGAGCTATGGCTACACCTTC.

CDR3 DNA: TGTGCCAGCAGCTTAATGGGACGGCGACAAGAGACCCAGTACTTC. Amino acids: CASSLMGRRQETQYF. The V and J genes are TRBV11-2 and TRBJ2-5; either TRBD1 or TRBD2 may supply D (5 bases each). Germline values: CDR1 SGHAT, CDR2 FQNNGV. V lost 2 bases and J lost 2, with 12 bases in between. This CDR3 comprises 15 residues. The variable domain in full, with the rest retrieved from reference TRBV11-2 and TRBJ2-5, is EAGVAQSPRYKIIEKRQSVAFWCNPISGHATLYWYQQILGQGPKLLIQFQNNGVVDDSQLPKDRFSAERLKGVDSTLKIQPAKLEDSAVYLCASSLMGRRQETQYFGPGTRLLVL.